This T cell receptor (beta chain) was sequenced during a study of cytomegalovirus exposure and HLA in healthy donors (TCRdb year 2017). Regarding the research as a whole: According to an earlier analysis of a few hundred of the donors, about 180 million T cells yielded 117 million unique TCR beta sequences and less than 300 Gb of sequence data. Around 320 gigabases of sequencing data and roughly 90 million unique TCR sequences were included in an early release covering 550 to 800 HLA-typed donors. The genetic ancestry cluster associated with self-reported Caucasian donors included roughly 84% of the roughly 400 genotyped donors. The aim of the study was to test whether cataloging public T cell receptors could identify signatures of past pathogen exposure. Using immunosequencing, the study profiled T cell repertoires from 500 to 800 subjects and related those repertoires to cytomegalovirus serostatus. Besides the first cohort of 666 subjects, a separate validation cohort made up of 120 different subjects was used. The study combined high-throughput TCR immunosequencing, statistical association of individual TCRs with disease status, and machine learning to predict cytomegalovirus infection status. To study patterns of TCR occurrence, a later analysis re-analyzed previously published TCR beta repertoires from 500 to 850 donors and added high-resolution HLA genotyping. In the later analysis, no new phenotypic data were used to find candidate immune exposures; instead, reliance was placed on TCR beta sequences and their occurrence across donors. An earlier analysis of around 540 of the donors applied high-throughput TCR beta sequencing to assess whether each TCR beta V gene segment acted as functional or pseudogenic. Donor age, sex, ethnicity and CMV serostatus were collected together with the repertoire data. A later genetic analysis took genome-wide SNP genotypes for 398 of the 666 donors and used that subset as a discovery cohort. Every repertoire in the discovery cohort had been generated on one and the same sequencing platform. HLA typing included class I and class II loci at four-digit resolution. The number of donors typed differed by locus, with roughly 620-630 for A, B, C, DRB1 and DQB1, around 500 for DQA1, about 610 for DPA1, and some 440 for DPB1. Five DR-DQ haplotypes were treated as single units for association and clustering because of strong linkage in the cohort. Across around 400 genotyped donors of the cohort, an average of about 250,000 unique TCR beta nucleotide sequences per donor were sequenced, and 15% to 20% of those sequences were non-productive.

The library was built by means of the immunoSEQ multiplex PCR assay. For the multiplex PCR, a mixture combining 60 forward primers for TCR Vbeta segments and 13 reverse primers for TCR Jbeta segments was used. Amplification of the CDR3 region of rearranged TCR beta genes was performed with a multiplex PCR assay on genomic DNA. Amplified TCR beta libraries were sequenced as 87-base-pair reads on the Illumina HiSeq System. Per the source publication's procedure: In a later analysis, tens of millions of unique TCR beta chains were counted across the roughly 670 repertoires, and roughly 11 million of these chains were shared by at least two donors. Raw reads were error-corrected and collapsed into unique sequences with a nearest-neighbor algorithm that merged closely related sequences to remove PCR and sequencing errors. Alignment of CDR3 sequences to IMGT reference sequences was used to assign V, D and J gene segments. For a sequence to be retained, a match of at least six nucleotides to both a V gene segment and a J gene segment was required. Rearrangements were called productive when the CDR3 lacked stop codons and stayed in frame with V and J; all others were non-productive. Following IMGT convention, CDR3 was defined as the stretch from the second conserved V-encoded cysteine to the conserved J-encoded phenylalanine. The earlier analysis of about 620 of the donors excluded sequences that lacked an unambiguous match to a single V gene segment. An earlier analysis of fewer than 750 of the donors called V segments functional above 56.7% productive rearrangements and segregating when the between-donor standard deviation exceeded 5%. A statistical classification framework was built to diagnose cytomegalovirus status from the catalog of TCR beta chain sequences. V and J gene assignment, in a later analysis, came from comparing TCR nucleotide sequences with IMGT/GENE-DB human TR gene sequences. In a later analysis, CDR3 sequences and most-parsimonious VDJ recombination scenarios were assigned using the TCRdist pipeline. A later analysis defined each TCR beta chain by its CDR3 amino acid sequence plus V-gene family, and excluded reads lacking a unique V-gene family. In a later analysis, 550 to 650 highly shared, low-generation-probability nucleotide sequences were removed to address suspected cross-contamination and a sequencing artifact. A later analysis calculated a clonal expansion index for each public chain from normalized within-repertoire ranks of inferred template counts. Generation probabilities in a later analysis came from a VDJ recombination model fitted to out-of-frame rearrangements, and those results were checked against IGoR. In a later analysis, hypergeometric tests were used to score TCR-TCR, TCR-HLA and TCR-CMV co-occurrence, with a repertoire-size bias correction applied to TCR pairs. A later analysis estimated false discovery rates by permuting HLA or CMV assignments 20 times. In a later analysis, co-occurring TCRs were grouped using DBSCAN, and TCRdist sequence similarity was added for clustering within HLA-allele-positive subsets. Repertoires with fewer than 30,000 or more than 120,000 public chains were left out of co-occurrence clustering, as were about five repertoires with anomalous nucleotide sharing. The immuneACCESS repertoire file appears here via TCRdb, limited to in-frame rearrangements. These files lack a portion of the clones; in checked studies, under half of the deficit traces to unresolved V genes, and the cause of the others is not known. That table is the source of V, J and clone size, and D and trimming were worked out from the DNA. A total of 200,000 to 250,000 clones appear in this sample, around 83% of them only once. Of the sample, around 0.23% falls within the top ten clones.

Paper-wide results and their limitations: Because the 87-base-pair reads could not distinguish some IMGT-functional V segments, including TRBV6-2 and TRBV6-3, those segments were excluded. Strong co-occurrence of HLA alleles, especially DR and DQ, made assigning TCR associations to individual alleles difficult. The classifier was reported to diagnose cytomegalovirus status with high specificity and sensitivity in both the original cohort and the validation cohort. Compared with the roughly 700-donor mean, donors in an Asian-associated ancestry cluster had fewer N-insertions in productive TCRs, according to a later genetic analysis. A further reported finding was that TCR beta sequences accurately predicted the HLA-A and HLA-B alleles for most subjects in the first cohort. In a later genetic analysis, a missense DCLRE1C variant was associated with V-gene and J-gene trimming of TCR beta chains, and the association was replicated in an independent cohort. In a later analysis, most CMV-associated TCR beta chains were found to appear HLA-restricted, with HLA associations seemingly driven largely by CMV exposure. A cluster of highly shared sequence variants was judged likely to represent a technical artifact of the sequencing pipeline. Because counts were too low, around 17 rarely observed V segments, including chromosome 9 orphons, were left out of the earlier analysis of over 550 of the donors. In the study, 150 to 200 TCR beta chains were listed as associated with cytomegalovirus. According to a later analysis, parvovirus B19, influenza, CMV and Epstein-Barr virus appeared linked to several top co-occurrence clusters. Compared with equally common non-associated chains, HLA-associated TCR beta chains in a later analysis were more clonally expanded and had lower generation probabilities. Most TCR sequences were seen in very few donors, while some public TCRs were found in many individuals. It was suggested by the authors that the approach could potentially be generalized to other disease states and immunological phenotypes. Roughly uniform sequencing depth across donors was assumed in presence/absence analyses, although this assumption may not hold. Because some donors lacked HLA typing at each locus, the association tests relied only on the typed subset. In vitro tests confirmed that three of the cytomegalovirus-associated TCR beta chains recognize cytomegalovirus antigens. The only immune exposure information available for the cohort was CMV serostatus. Specific HLA alleles were associated with over 15,000 TCR beta sequences at a false discovery rate of 0.05 in a later analysis. Broadly in line with IMGT annotations, most TCR beta V segments showed up in productive rearrangements about 90% or about 30% of the time in an earlier analysis of about 500 of the donors. The cohort was sequenced for TCR beta chains only, and without alpha or paired-chain data the features that could be detected were limited. Linkage disequilibrium might explain the correlated functional status among segregating V segments, but an unknown experimental factor could not be ruled out. In a later analysis, the rate of TCR association differed among HLA loci, with DRB1 alleles having the most associated TCRs and HLA-C alleles having the fewest.

The cohort consisted of 600 to 700 healthy bone marrow donors. At the time of sampling, every cohort member was nominally healthy, though immune exposures that went unrecorded were likely present. The donor tested CMV seronegative and was one of the 352 seronegative cohort members. A peripheral blood sample was provided by each donor, and peripheral blood mononuclear cells were used for TCR beta sequencing. The Qiagen DNeasy Blood Extraction Kit was used to extract genomic DNA from the blood cell samples. Note on this clone: Which antigen it targets is not known. The input lacks base qualities; no much larger clone sits a single base away.

The CDR3 runs 14 amino acids, cysteine and phenylalanine included. Kept here is only the CDR3 DNA, which spans 42 bases and is read in frame from base 1. The V end gives up 6 bases and the J end 13 bases, leaving 12 bases in the junction not matched to a gene. CDR1 and CDR2, looked up from the germline V gene, are MNHEY and SVGAGI. The chain uses TRBV6-5 and TRBJ2-1; 10 central bases correspond to TRBD2. What was sequenced was PBMCs. This receptor was obtained from a girl aged 2 to 9 in good health and CMV-seronegative. The DNA sequence is TGTGCCAGCAGCCGTACTAGCGGGGCGACCTTTCAGTTCTTC. Translated, this is CASSRTSGATFQFF.